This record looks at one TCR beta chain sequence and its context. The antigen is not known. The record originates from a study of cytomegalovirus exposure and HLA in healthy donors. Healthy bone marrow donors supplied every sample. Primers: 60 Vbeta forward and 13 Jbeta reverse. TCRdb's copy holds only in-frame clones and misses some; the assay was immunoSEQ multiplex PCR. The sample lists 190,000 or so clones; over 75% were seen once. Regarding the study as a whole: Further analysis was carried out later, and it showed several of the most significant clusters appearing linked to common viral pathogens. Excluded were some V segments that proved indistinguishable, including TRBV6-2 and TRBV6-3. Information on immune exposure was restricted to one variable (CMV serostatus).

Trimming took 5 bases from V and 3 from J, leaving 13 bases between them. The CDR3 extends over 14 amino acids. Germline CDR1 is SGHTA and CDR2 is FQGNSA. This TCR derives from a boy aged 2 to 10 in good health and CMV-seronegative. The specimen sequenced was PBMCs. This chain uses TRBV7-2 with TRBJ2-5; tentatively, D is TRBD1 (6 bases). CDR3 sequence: CASSLRGGEETQYF. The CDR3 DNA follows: TGTGCCAGCAGCCTCAGGGGTGGGGAAGAGACCCAGTACTTC.